The TCR beta chain described here comes from a study of blood T cell repertoires in COVID-19. At the level of the study: Both acute and convalescent COVID-19 samples were obtained from the United States, Italy and Spain.

Seattle researchers signed up patients amid active infection and tracked them longitudinally. This CDR3 is built from 17 residues. Per the germline V gene, CDR1 is MGHRA and CDR2 is YSYEKL. Trimming cost V 3 bases and J 7 bases; bases outside gene matches: 15. Source study methods: Estimated nucleated cell counts came from reference gene primer amplification. Sequencing used immunoSEQ multiplex PCR; TCRdb keeps in-frame clones, though not all of them. Clone size and the V and J calls come from that table; the DNA yielded D and trimming. Of under 400,000 clones detected, about nine tenths appear once; the ten largest clones hold 2.9%.

The chain carries TRBV4-1 and TRBJ2-1, with TRBD2 matching 7 bases. The sequencing sample was made of peripheral blood. The TCR originated in a woman aged 25 to 39 with COVID-19, enrolled during active disease. The CDR3 here is CASSQPLLAGVRNEQFF. The CDR3 DNA reads TGCGCCAGCAGCCAGCCACTACTCGCGGGAGTACGGAATGAGCAGTTCTTC.